The present TCR beta chain was sequenced within a study of a mutant IDH1 vaccine in newly diagnosed glioma. In the study overall: Previous treatment comprised radiotherapy, temozolomide, or both, mostly both.

In the case of this clone: What it binds is unknown.

The germline V gene has CDR1 SGDLS and CDR2 YYNGEE. The V gene lost 0 bases and the J gene lost 0 bases, with 6 bases spanning the gap. The CDR3 is 14 residues long. This table comes from immunoSEQ multiplex PCR, and its TCRdb copy is limited to in-frame clones, with some not included. The sample holds under 95,000 clones; roughly 91% are singletons and the top ten take roughly 0.5%. Noted time point: week 5, during vaccination. It was 300 ug of mutant IDH1 20-mer peptide that made up each vaccine dose, given with topical imiquimod. Study results and caveats: Shifts in the top peripheral T cell clonotypes seemed unrelated to pseudoprogression.

The starting material was PBMCs, obtained from a glioma patient whose treatment included an IDH1 peptide vaccine. This TCR derives from a woman aged 50 to 60 with glioma. The rearrangement links TRBV9 to TRBJ2-5; no clear D gene. The CDR3 DNA reads TGTGCCAGCAGCGTAGGCCAGTACCAAGAGACCCAGTACTTC. As protein: CASSVGQYQETQYF.